Each of the 10 T cell receptor beta chains below was sequenced from the same sample in a study of regulatory T cells in long-lasting Graves disease. Time point specified: newly diagnosed GD, antithyroid drugs for less than 3 months. RNA isolated from PBMCs was used to make the TCR library. CDR3 regions were amplified by Arm-PCR using iRepertoire HTBI primers to build TCR beta libraries. TCRdb re-derived calls from the multiplex PCR reads in MiXCR, one entry per CDR3 protein. Here the sample spans about 240,000 distinct CDR3 sequences, roughly a fifth being singletons. The sample in question was peripheral blood mononuclear cells (PBMCs), obtained at new diagnosis, from a patient treated with antithyroid drugs. The receptor source for this set is a female donor with Graves disease.

This clonotype appeared many times. The CDR3, as DNA: TGCGCCAGCAGCCGCGGGGCTTCGGGGGATACGCAGTATTTT. It translates to CASSRGASGDTQYF. The chain is built from TRBV5-1 and TRBJ2-3; a weak D match, TRBD2 (6 bases). V was shortened by 4 bases and J by 6 bases, with 15 bases between the two germline ends. Looked up from germline, CDR1 is SGHRS and CDR2 is YFSETQ. The CDR3 extends over 14 amino acids. The full variable domain, in which reference TRBV5-1 and TRBJ2-3 provide the parts outside the CDR3, is KAGVTQTPRYLIKTRGQQVTLSCSPISGHRSVSWYQQTPGQGLQFLFEYFSETQRNKGNFPGRFSGRQFSNSRSEMNVSTLELGDSALYLCASSRGASGDTQYFGPGTRLTVL.

This clonotype was observed many times. The chain uses TRBV5-8 and TRBJ1-2, with D tentatively TRBD1 (5 bases). The CDR3 runs 12 residues. From germline, CDR1 is SGHTS and CDR2 YDEGEE. Trimming took off 3 bases at V and 3 bases at J, with 6 bases between the two ends. This CDR3 is CASSWGDYGYTF. In nucleotides, the CDR3 is TGTGCCAGCAGCTGGGGGGACTATGGCTACACCTTC.

The chain carries TRBV27 and TRBJ1-1, with 9 bases fitting TRBD1. The CDR3 length is 14 residues. Trimming removed 6 bases from V and 7 bases from J; junction bases left unmatched: 9. Germline V gene lookup returns CDR1 MNHEY and CDR2 SMNVEV (reference sequence). As DNA, the CDR3 is TGTGCCAGCAGGGTACAGGGGGCCGAGTTTGAAGCTTTCTTT. Translation gives CASRVQGAEFEAFF.

The sample holds one count of this clonotype. This sequence is one base from a far larger clone and is likely a read error. V gene TRBV7-3 combines with J gene TRBJ2-3; D could derive from TRBD1 or TRBD2 (5 bases each). The DNA end is more similar to TRBJ2-5, so the J call may be wrong. This CDR3 contains 13 residues. The germline V gene encodes CDR1 SGHTA and CDR2 FQGTGA. The CDR3 DNA reads as TGTGCCAGCAGCTCGGGGCCCAAAGAGGCCCAGTACTTC. Translating it yields CASSSGPKEAQYF.

The sample holds many counts of this clonotype. J is TRBJ1-4 and V is TRBV7-2; D unclear. Germline V lookup: CDR1 SGHTA, CDR2 FQGNSA. The ends were cut back, 8 bases at V and 6 bases at J, with 13 bases in the middle. This CDR3 is built from 13 residues. The CDR3 region is CASGPGLYEKLFF. The CDR3 DNA sequence: TGTGCCAGCGGTCCCGGGCTTTATGAAAAACTGTTTTTT.

This clonotype was recorded many times. This chain connects TRBV10-3 to TRBJ1-2, with D perhaps matching TRBD1 (5 bases). V was trimmed by 7 bases and J by 0 bases, leaving 21 bases between them. CDR3 size: 17 residues. Germline lookup yields CDR1 ENHRY and CDR2 SYGVKD. CDR3 coding DNA: TGTGCCATCACCGAGAGGACATCGCCACCCTCTAACTATGGCTACACCTTC. It codes for CAITERTSPPSNYGYTF.

The V and J genes are TRBV20-1 and TRBJ2-7; D possibly corresponds to TRBD1 (6 bases). V lost 8 bases and J lost 1, with 15 bases in between. The germline CDR1 and CDR2 sequences are DFQATT and SNEGSKA (reference sequence). The CDR3 extends over 13 amino acids. The CDR3 here is CSFKMGASYEQYF. For the CDR3, the DNA is TGCAGTTTTAAAATGGGGGCTTCCTACGAGCAGTACTTC.

The V gene is TRBV5-1, the J gene TRBJ1-2; possible D gene TRBD1, 6 bases. Germline CDR1 is SGHRS and CDR2 is YFSETQ. The CDR3 consists of 13 residues. Trimming stripped 0 bases from V and 7 bases from J, with 10 bases between. The CDR3 loop is CASSLDRDFGYTF. The CDR3 DNA reads TGCGCCAGCAGCTTGGACAGGGATTTTGGCTACACCTTC.

This clonotype was recorded at least ten times. V usage is TRBV12-3 or TRBV12-4 and J usage is TRBJ1-6; TRBD1 matches 7 bases. The CDR3 runs 14 residues. The V and J ends lost 7 bases and 6 bases, in that order; junction bases with no gene match: 6. CDR3 amino acids: CASTLGQLNSPLHF. The CDR3 nucleotides are TGTGCCAGCACCCTGGGACAGCTTAATTCACCCCTCCACTTT.

This clonotype was counted ten times or more. The rearrangement links TRBV29-1 to TRBJ2-5; 12 bases are a match to TRBD2. In germline, CDR1 is SQVTM, CDR2 ANQGSEA. V lost 3 bases and J lost 2; bases outside the gene matches: 1. CDR3 length: 14 amino acids. For the CDR3, the DNA is TGCAGCGTTGATGGGACTAGCGGGCAAGAGACCCAGTACTTC. Its translation: CSVDGTSGQETQYF.